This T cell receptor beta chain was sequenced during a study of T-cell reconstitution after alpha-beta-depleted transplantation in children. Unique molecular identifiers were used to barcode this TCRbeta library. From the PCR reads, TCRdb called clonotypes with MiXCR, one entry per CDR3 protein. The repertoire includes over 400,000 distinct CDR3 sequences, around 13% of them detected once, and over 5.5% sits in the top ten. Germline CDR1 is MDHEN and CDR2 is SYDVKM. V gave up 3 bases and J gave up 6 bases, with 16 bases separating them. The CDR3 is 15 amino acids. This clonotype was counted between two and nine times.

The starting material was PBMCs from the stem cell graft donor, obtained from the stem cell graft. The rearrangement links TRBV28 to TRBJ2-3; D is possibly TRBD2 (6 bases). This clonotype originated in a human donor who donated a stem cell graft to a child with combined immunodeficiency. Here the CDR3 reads CASSLGGVGRDTQYF. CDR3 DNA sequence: TGTGCCAGCAGTTTGGGGGGAGTGGGTCGGGATACGCAGTATTTT. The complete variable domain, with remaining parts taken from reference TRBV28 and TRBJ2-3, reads DVKVTQSSRYLVKRTGEKVFLECVQDMDHENMFWYRQDPGLGLRLIYFSYDVKMKEKGDIPEGYSVSREKKERFSLILESASTNQTSMYLCASSLGGVGRDTQYFGPGTRLTVL.